Included here is one TCR beta chain sequence, with context. The target antigen is unknown. Using RNA template, CDR3s of TCR alpha and beta were amplified with iRepertoire arm-PCR. Each CDR3 protein gets one entry after TCRdb re-called the multiplex PCR reads with MiXCR. Among about 89,000 distinct CDR3 sequences listed, about 25% were seen once. This CDR3 contains 14 residues. Germline V lookup: CDR1 MNHNS, CDR2 SASEGT. The junction had 3 bases not matched to a gene; V was cut back by 6 bases and J by 4 bases. The data stem from a study of glioma-infiltrating T cells. Study-wide results and caveats: Gliomas, especially low-grade, showed above-expected tissue-blood divergence; non-neoplastic patients showed below. Tissue and blood shared very few CDR3 sequences.

This clonotype was obtained from a human donor with low-grade glioma or glioblastoma, undergoing nonglioma brain surgery, or in good health (not recorded which). The V and J genes are TRBV6-1 and TRBJ2-7, with 13 bases fitting TRBD2. Sequencing used glioma tissue, nonneoplastic brain tissue, or PBMCs (not recorded which). The CDR3 sequence is CASRWTSGSYEQYF. The CDR3 DNA reads as TGTGCCAGCAGATGGACTAGCGGGAGTTACGAGCAGTACTTC.